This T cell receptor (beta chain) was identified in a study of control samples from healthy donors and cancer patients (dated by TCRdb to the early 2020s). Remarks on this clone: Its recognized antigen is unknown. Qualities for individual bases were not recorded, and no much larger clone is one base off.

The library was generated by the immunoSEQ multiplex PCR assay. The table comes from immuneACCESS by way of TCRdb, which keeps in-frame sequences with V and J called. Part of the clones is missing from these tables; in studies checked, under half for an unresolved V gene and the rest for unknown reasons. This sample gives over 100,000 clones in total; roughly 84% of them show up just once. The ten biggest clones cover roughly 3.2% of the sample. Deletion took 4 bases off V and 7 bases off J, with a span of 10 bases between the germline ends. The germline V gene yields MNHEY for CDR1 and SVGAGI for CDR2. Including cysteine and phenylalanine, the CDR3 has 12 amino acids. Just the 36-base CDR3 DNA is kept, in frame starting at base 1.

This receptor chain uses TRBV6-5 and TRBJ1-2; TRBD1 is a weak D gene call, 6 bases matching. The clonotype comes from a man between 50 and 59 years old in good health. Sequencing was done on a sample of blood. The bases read TGTGCCAGCAGTTCAGGGGCAAGTGGCTACACCTTC. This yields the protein CASSSGASGYTF.